One and the same sample provided the 2 T cell receptor beta chains below, sequenced in a study of spatial heterogeneity in lung cancer. TCRdb reprocessed the 5' RACE reads with MiXCR, giving one entry per CDR3 protein. The table includes 85,000 to 100,000 distinct CDR3 sequences, roughly 12% detected once. Time point reported: sample taken at primary tumor resection. Unsorted whole RNA samples from tumor, nontumor lung or frozen PBMC were sequenced. The sequencing here drew on PBMCs, taken at surgery. The receptors derive from a male donor with early-stage non-small cell lung cancer.

The sample holds a few counts of this clonotype. V usage is TRBV18 and J usage is TRBJ2-4; D may correspond to TRBD1 or TRBD2 (5 bases each). Germline V CDR1 and CDR2: KGHSH, LQKENI. Between the trimmed V and J ends, which lost 4 bases and 7 bases, there was a span of 17 bases. The CDR3 totals 15 residues. CDR3 region: CASSLNTGTGNIQYF. Here the CDR3 DNA reads TGTGCCAGCTCACTTAACACCGGGACGGGGAACATTCAGTACTTC.

This clonotype was detected many times. The V and J genes are TRBV20-1 and TRBJ2-3; D may be TRBD2 (5 bases). Germline V CDR1 and CDR2: DFQATT, SNEGSKA (reference sequence). This CDR3 is built from 14 residues. Trimming cost V 1 base and J 4 bases, with 12 bases left between them. DNA for the CDR3: TGCAGTGCTAGAGTTGATGCTAGCCCAGATACGCAGTATTTT. Translated, it gives CSARVDASPDTQYF.